The rows below give T cell receptor beta chains drawn from one sample of a study of identical twins. Each CDR3 protein is one row after TCRdb ran MiXCR on the 5' RACE reads. The table includes hundreds of thousands of distinct CDR3 sequences, 15% to 20% detected once. In addition, the sample was reused for a study of T cells expressing NK-cell markers.

The sample comprised PBMCs. These receptors originate from a woman aged 18-29 years in good health. Each CDR3 is given with its conserved first and last residue. D genes are given only for firm matches. A row's size may be missing; if present it is once, few, many or a size class.

>-|TRBJ1-2|TRBV6-6|few
CASSYSDYGYTF
TGTGCCAGCAGTTATAGCGACTATGGCTACACCTTC
>-|TRBJ2-4|TRBV6-2/TRBV6-3|few
CASSPGGLLAKNIQYF
TGTGCCAGCAGTCCTGGGGGATTGCTAGCCAAAAACATTCAGTACTTC
>TRBD1|TRBJ1-5|TRBV6-2/TRBV6-3|few
CASSTPQGGYQPQHF
TGTGCCAGCAGTACCCCCCAGGGGGGTTATCAGCCCCAGCATTTT
>-|TRBJ2-5|TRBV29-1|few
CTIEGETQYF
TGCACTATCGAGGGAGAGACCCAGTACTTC
>TRBD2|TRBJ2-3|TRBV5-1|few
CASSFNGGADTQYF
TGCGCCAGCAGCTTTAACGGGGGGGCAGATACGCAGTATTTT
>TRBD1|TRBJ2-3|TRBV4-3|few
CASSQDFGTGGGDTQYF
TGCGCCAGCAGCCAAGATTTCGGGACAGGGGGTGGAGATACGCAGTATTTT
>-|TRBJ2-2|TRBV14|-
CASSHGVYTGELFF
TGTGCCAGCAGCCACGGAGTTTATACCGGGGAGCTGTTTTTT
>-|TRBJ2-7|TRBV6-2/TRBV6-3|few
CASNSPPAREQYF
TGTGCCAGCAATTCTCCCCCCGCAAGGGAGCAGTACTTC
>-|TRBJ1-2|TRBV5-7|-
CASSLGPAGFHGYTF
TGTGCCAGCAGCTTGGGGCCCGCAGGATTCCATGGCTACACCTTC
>-|TRBJ2-5|TRBV3-1|few
CASSDRRDVLYF
TGTGCCAGCAGCGACCGCAGGGACGTTTTGTACTTC
>-|TRBJ1-1|TRBV5-1|-
CASSDGLEAFF
TGCGCCAGCAGCGATGGACTTGAAGCTTTCTTT
>TRBD1|TRBJ2-7|TRBV12-3/TRBV12-4|few
CASSLVRGHGSEQYF
TGTGCCAGCAGTTTGGTCAGGGGGCATGGGAGCGAGCAGTACTTC
>TRBD2|TRBJ2-7|TRBV29-1|few
CSTRTGGSEQYF
TGCAGCACCCGGACGGGGGGAAGTGAGCAGTACTTC
>-|TRBJ1-1|TRBV12-3/TRBV12-4|few
CASSWTVMNTEAFF
TGTGCCAGCAGCTGGACAGTCATGAACACTGAAGCTTTCTTT
>TRBD2|TRBJ2-1|TRBV7-9|-
CASSLGTGAGENNEQFF
TGTGCCAGCAGCTTGGGGACGGGAGCGGGAGAAAACAATGAGCAGTTCTTC
>-|TRBJ2-5|TRBV5-1|many
CASSLDSFQETQYF
TGCGCCAGCAGCTTGGACAGTTTTCAAGAGACCCAGTACTTC
>TRBD2|TRBJ2-1|TRBV18|-
CASSKLAGHNNEQFF
TGTGCCAGCTCGAAACTAGCGGGGCACAACAATGAGCAGTTCTTC
>-|TRBJ1-1|TRBV10-3|-
CAISDPGGTGKAFF
TGTGCCATCAGTGATCCTGGGGGTACGGGGAAAGCTTTCTTT
>-|TRBJ1-1|TRBV6-5|-
CHGGGKNTEAFF
TGTCACGGGGGGGGAAAGAACACTGAAGCTTTCTTT
>-|TRBJ1-5|TRBV5-5|few
CASSLAIGDRSNQPQHF
TGTGCCAGCAGCTTGGCAATCGGGGATAGGAGCAATCAGCCCCAGCATTTT
>-|TRBJ2-7|TRBV3-1|-
CASSQVFAQAYEQYF
TGTGCCAGCAGCCAAGTTTTCGCCCAAGCCTACGAGCAGTACTTC
>TRBD2|TRBJ2-3|TRBV29-1|few
CSVENVAGEGNTDTQYF
TGCAGCGTTGAGAACGTAGCGGGAGAGGGGAACACAGATACGCAGTATTTT